This T cell receptor beta chain is from a study of beta chain features in type 1 diabetes. The CDR3 runs 15 residues. The V and J ends lost 0 bases and 2 bases, in that order; junction bases with no gene match: 5. The V gene's germline CDR1 is GTSNPN and CDR2 SVGIG (reference sequence). Sequenced material consisted of expressed TCRB transcripts (all of the isolated RNA was reverse transcribed). The protocol was immunoSEQ multiplex PCR, while the TCRdb copy is restricted to in-frame clones and leaves out a portion. The sample lists fewer than 350,000 clones, around a fifth occurring once. The chain combines TRBV30 with TRBJ2-3; 7 bases are a match to TRBD1. Material: naive CD4+ T cells from blood. The origin of this receptor is a woman aged 18-30 years in good health. CDR3 residues: CAWSVGGRVTDTQYF. Here the CDR3 DNA reads TGTGCCTGGAGTGTAGGGGGCAGGGTCACAGATACGCAGTATTTT.